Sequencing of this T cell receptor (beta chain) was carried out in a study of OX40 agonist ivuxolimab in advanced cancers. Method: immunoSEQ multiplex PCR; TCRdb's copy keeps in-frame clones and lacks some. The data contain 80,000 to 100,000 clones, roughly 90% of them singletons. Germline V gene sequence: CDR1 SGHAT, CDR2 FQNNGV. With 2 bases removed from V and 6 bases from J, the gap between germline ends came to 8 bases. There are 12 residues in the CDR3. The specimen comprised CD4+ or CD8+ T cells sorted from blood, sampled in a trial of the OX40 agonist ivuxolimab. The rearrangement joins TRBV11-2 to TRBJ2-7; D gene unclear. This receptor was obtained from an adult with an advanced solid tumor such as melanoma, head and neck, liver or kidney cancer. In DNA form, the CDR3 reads TGTGCCAGCAGCTTATTCTCCATCGAGCAGTACTTC. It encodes CASSLFSIEQYF.